Listed here are 14 T cell receptor beta chains from one sample, sequenced in a study of CD8 T cells in Susac syndrome. RNA in amounts of about 0.5 to 1 ug was reverse transcribed with random hexamers. TCRdb itself ran the immunoSEQ multiplex PCR reads through MiXCR, one entry per CDR3 protein. The data contain some 200,000 distinct CDR3 sequences, roughly 94% of them seen just once; the ten biggest clones take up around 0.15%. Sequenced material: CD8+ T cells from PBMCs. These receptors originate from a human donor with Susac syndrome.

The chain employs TRBV4-1 and TRBJ2-7, with TRBD2 identical over 7 bases. This CDR3 has 20 residues. Germline-derived CDR1 and CDR2 are MGHRA and YSYEKL. Trimming removed 0 bases from V and 5 bases from J; junction bases left unmatched: 22. CDR3 loop: CASSQDRIPSGEGIQDEQYF. In nucleotides, the CDR3 is TGCGCCAGCAGCCAAGATCGGATACCTTCGGGGGAGGGCATCCAGGACGAGCAGTACTTC.

The chain has TRBV27 and TRBJ1-2; 9 bases agree with TRBD1. J gave up 4 bases and V 6 bases, and 6 bases lay outside the gene matches. Germline CDR1 and CDR2: MNHEY and SMNVEV (reference sequence). The CDR3 is made up of 14 amino acids. The CDR3: CASSSGQGTYGYTF. In nucleotides, the CDR3 is TGTGCCAGCAGCTCCGGACAGGGGACCTATGGCTACACCTTC.

V gene TRBV20-1 combines with J gene TRBJ2-1, with D possibly TRBD2 on 5 matching bases. Per the germline V gene, CDR1 is DFQATT and CDR2 is SNEGSKA (reference sequence). The CDR3 totals 16 residues. Between the trimmed V and J ends, which lost 4 bases and 1 base, there was a span of 17 bases. In nucleotides, the CDR3 is TGCAGTGCTATTTCCCTGAGAGGGCCTTCCTACAATGAGCAGTTCTTC. The encoded protein is CSAISLRGPSYNEQFF.

The gene calls are TRBV27 and TRBJ2-7, with no clear D. The CDR3 covers 14 residues. The V gene's germline CDR1 is MNHEY and CDR2 SMNVEV (reference sequence). Trimming took off 7 bases at V and 0 bases at J, with 13 bases between the two ends. The CDR3 DNA reads as TGTGCCAGCAAAAGTTCCGTGAGCTCCTACGAGCAGTACTTC. It yields the protein CASKSSVSSYEQYF.

This sequence joins TRBV15 and TRBJ1-2; the D is unclear. The CDR3 is 14 residues long. Germline loops: CDR1 LNHNV, CDR2 YYDKDF (reference sequence). Trimming took off 5 bases at V and 8 bases at J, with 18 bases between the two ends. CDR3 sequence (DNA): TGTGCCACCAGCTATTTGGGAGCGGTGGAGGGCTACACCTTC. It specifies CATSYLGAVEGYTF.

The J gene is TRBJ2-4, the V gene TRBV20-1, with D perhaps TRBD2 (6 bases). The CDR3 length is 15 residues. V was trimmed by 5 bases and J by 2 bases, leaving 16 bases between them. Germline V lookup: CDR1 DFQATT, CDR2 SNEGSKA (reference sequence). CDR3 in amino acids: CSAPWGDLSKNIQYF. The CDR3 DNA is TGCAGTGCTCCGTGGGGGGACTTGTCCAAAAACATTCAGTACTTC.

DNA of the CDR3: TGTGCCAGCAGCCAAGGAGCGGGAGTCGATACGCAGTATTTT. Its translation: CASSQGAGVDTQYF. V gene TRBV3-1 combines with J gene TRBJ2-3; TRBD2 matches at 8 bases. J was trimmed by 6 bases and V by 1 base; bases with no gene match: 3. This CDR3 comprises 14 residues. Germline V gene data show CDR1 as LGHDT and CDR2 as YNNKEL (reference sequence).

This chain links TRBV29-1 with TRBJ2-5, with a tentative D call TRBD1 (5 bases). Germline CDR1 is SQVTM and CDR2 is ANQGSEA. Trimming shortened V by 2 bases and J by 5 bases, and 9 bases separated the two germline ends. The CDR3 spans 12 residues. CDR3 residues: CSVELAGETQYF. The CDR3 nucleotides are TGCAGCGTTGAACTGGCAGGGGAGACCCAGTACTTC.

The chain uses TRBV30 and TRBJ2-5; the D is unclear. Trimming removed 2 bases from V and 5 bases from J, with 6 bases in between. Germline CDR1 GTSNPN, CDR2 SVGIG (reference sequence). There are 11 residues in the CDR3. This CDR3 reads CAWSIAETQYF. The DNA for the CDR3 is TGTGCCTGGAGTATCGCCGAGACCCAGTACTTC.

J is TRBJ1-2 and V is TRBV30; D is unresolved. Germline V gene lookup returns CDR1 GTSNPN and CDR2 SVGIG (reference sequence). The ends were cut back, 2 bases at V and 6 bases at J, with 10 bases in the middle. CDR3 size: 12 residues. The CDR3 DNA reads TGTGCCTGGAGTCGGCAGGTACATGGCTACACCTTC. The encoded protein is CAWSRQVHGYTF.

This clonotype was seen a handful of times. The rearrangement joins TRBV4-1 to TRBJ1-2; no clear D gene. Germline CDR1 is MGHRA and CDR2 is YSYEKL. Trimming pared 4 bases from V and 0 bases from J, leaving 9 bases between. This CDR3 spans 14 amino acids. CDR3 sequence: CASSLSPANYGYTF. The CDR3 DNA sequence: TGCGCCAGCAGCCTTAGTCCCGCTAACTATGGCTACACCTTC.

V gene TRBV11-2 combines with J gene TRBJ2-7; D gene unclear. The CDR3 is 12 amino acids. CDR1 is SGHAT, CDR2 FQNNGV, per germline. Trimming shortened V by 2 bases and J by 2 bases, and 4 bases separated the two germline ends. CDR3 region: CASSLIPYEQYF. CDR3 coding DNA: TGTGCCAGCAGCTTAATCCCCTACGAGCAGTACTTC.

V usage is TRBV7-9 and J usage is TRBJ2-3; tentatively, D is TRBD2 (6 bases). CDR1 is SEHNR, CDR2 FQNEAQ, per germline (reference sequence). The CDR3 is made up of 18 amino acids. Trimming removed 6 bases from V and 0 bases from J, with 22 bases in between. The CDR3 DNA is TGTGCCAGCAGGATGAGCAGGGAGGCAAGTACTAGCACAGATACGCAGTATTTT. Its protein is CASRMSREASTSTDTQYF.

For the CDR3, the DNA is TGTGCCAGCAGTTTATCGTTGGTCTTAAGGGTGTTGCCGGAAGATACGCAGTATTTT. Residues: CASSLSLVLRVLPEDTQYF. The gene calls are TRBV27 and TRBJ2-3; D unresolved. Germline CDR1 and CDR2: MNHEY and SMNVEV (reference sequence). The CDR3 extends over 19 amino acids. Trimming stripped 0 bases from V and 5 bases from J, with 24 bases between.